A single sample gave rise to the 12 T cell receptor beta chains below, sequenced in a study of T cell responses to AZD1222 COVID-19 vaccine. Repertoires were generated with immunoSEQ multiplex PCR, while TCRdb's copy carries only in-frame clones and drops some. The sample has 150,000 or so clones; around 92% are singletons. The specimen comprised peripheral blood, sampled 28 days after the second AZD1222 dose. All receptors come from an adult who received the AZD1222 COVID-19 vaccine.

As DNA, the CDR3 is TGTGCCAGCAGCCGACGGGACAGGGGAACCTACGAGCAGTACTTC. Its protein product is CASSRRDRGTYEQYF. V usage is TRBV14 and J usage is TRBJ2-7, with 10 bases that match TRBD1. Trimming removed 4 bases from V and 2 bases from J; junction bases left unmatched: 5. The germline CDR1 and CDR2 sequences are SGHDN and FVKESK. CDR3 size: 15 residues.

The chain links TRBV5-1 to TRBJ1-3, with D possibly being TRBD1 (6 bases). The V gene lost 4 bases and the J gene lost 0 bases, with 11 bases spanning the gap. Germline V gene lookup returns CDR1 SGHRS and CDR2 YFSETQ. CDR3 size: 15 residues. CDR3 loop: CASSPGQFSGNTIYF. The CDR3 region has the DNA TGCGCCAGCAGCCCAGGACAGTTCTCTGGAAACACCATATATTTT.

The chain carries TRBV21-1 and TRBJ2-7. TRBV21-1 is flagged as a pseudogene. CDR3 length: 17 amino acids. CDR3: CASSKDRPGSNSYEQYF. The CDR3 region has the DNA TGTGCCAGCAGCAAAGATAGGCCGGGCAGTAATTCCTACGAGCAGTACTTC.

This rearrangement joins TRBV27 to TRBJ1-2; D is undetermined. Germline V lookup: CDR1 MNHEY, CDR2 SMNVEV (reference sequence). The germline V and J ends were trimmed by 1 base and 7 bases, with 10 bases remaining between them. The CDR3 length is 13 residues. The chain's CDR3 is CASSLYGKGGYTF. For the CDR3, the DNA is TGTGCCAGCAGTTTATACGGCAAGGGTGGCTACACCTTC.

This chain uses TRBV18 with TRBJ1-1; no clear D gene. Deletions cut 2 bases from V and 2 bases from J, with 15 bases between. Germline lookup yields CDR1 KGHSH and CDR2 LQKENI. The CDR3 is made up of 16 amino acids. The DNA of the CDR3 is TGTGCCAGCTCACCATCACTTACCGACCGCAACACTGAAGCTTTCTTT. It translates to CASSPSLTDRNTEAFF.

In DNA form, the CDR3 reads TGTGCCACCAGCAGAGATAGACCAGGGACAGGGGGAGGACCCCTCCACTTT. It yields the protein CATSRDRPGTGGGPLHF. The chain is built from TRBV15 and TRBJ1-6, with TRBD1 matching 11 bases. V lost 0 bases and J lost 12; bases outside the gene matches: 10. The CDR3 is made up of 17 amino acids. Germline assignment: CDR1 LNHNV and CDR2 YYDKDF (reference sequence).

This sequence joins TRBV27 and TRBJ2-3; unclear D gene. The CDR3 runs to 14 residues. Germline V gives CDR1 MNHEY, CDR2 SMNVEV (reference sequence). The V and J ends lost 1 base and 0 bases respectively, with 5 bases between them. CDR3 nucleotide sequence: TGTGCCAGCAGTTTATTTGCTAGCACAGATACGCAGTATTTT. This translates into CASSLFASTDTQYF.

This chain connects TRBV12-3 or TRBV12-4 to TRBJ1-1; D remains ambiguous. The CDR3 has 13 residues. The V gene lost 2 bases and the J gene lost 5 bases, with 9 bases spanning the gap. The DNA of the CDR3 is TGTGCCAGCAGTTTATCAGGCCAGACTGAAGCTTTCTTT. The encoded protein is CASSLSGQTEAFF.

The chain recombines TRBV20-1 with TRBJ2-5; no firm D call. The length of the CDR3 is 11 residues. Per the germline V gene, CDR1 is DFQATT and CDR2 is SNEGSKA (reference sequence). V dropped 0 bases and J dropped 5 bases, with 4 bases sitting between them. CDR3 DNA: TGCAGTGCTAGAGATACGGAGACCCAGTACTTC. Protein sequence: CSARDTETQYF.

In the case of this clone: Other DNA sequences in the same sample also yield this CDR3. This rearrangement joins TRBV28 to TRBJ1-5; D remains unclear. Trimming removed 2 bases at V and 7 bases at J, with 3 bases between. In germline, CDR1 is MDHEN, CDR2 SYDVKM. The CDR3 length is 11 residues. The CDR3 region is CASSLGQPQHF. Here the CDR3 DNA reads TGTGCCAGCAGTTTAGGACAGCCCCAGCATTTT.

The rearrangement links TRBV19 to TRBJ2-1; possibly TRBD2 for D (6 bases). CDR1 and CDR2 (germline): LNHDA, SQIVND (reference sequence). The CDR3 runs to 17 residues. The V gene lost 0 bases and the J gene lost 0 bases, with 12 bases spanning the gap. DNA of the CDR3: TGTGCCAGTAGTATAGATAGCGGCGGTAGCTCCTACAATGAGCAGTTCTTC. The encoded protein is CASSIDSGGSSYNEQFF.

J is TRBJ1-5 and V is TRBV7-9, with 10 bases that match TRBD1. CDR1 and CDR2 (germline): SEHNR, FQNEAQ (reference sequence). Trimming at V came to 4 bases and at J to 2 bases, leaving 5 bases not matched to a gene. The CDR3 is made up of 16 amino acids. The CDR3 bases are TGTGCCAGCAGCTGGGACAGGGGAAGTGGCAATCAGCCCCAGCATTTT. Protein product: CASSWDRGSGNQPQHF.